Presented here are 8 T cell receptor beta chains from one specimen sequenced in a study of cytomegalovirus exposure and HLA in healthy donors. Method: immunoSEQ multiplex PCR; TCRdb's copy keeps in-frame clones and lacks some. The data show over 100,000 clones, 85% to 90% seen once. The sample consisted of PBMCs. These receptors were obtained from a woman aged 18-29 years in good health and CMV-seronegative.

The chain combines TRBV28 with TRBJ2-5; TRBD2 agrees at 16 bases. The CDR3 extends over 18 amino acids. The ends lost 2 bases at V and 5 bases at J; junction bases unmatched: 8. Per the germline V gene, CDR1 is MDHEN and CDR2 is SYDVKM. In DNA form, the CDR3 reads TGTGCCAGCAGTTTAACTCTATTGGGACTAGCGGGGGGGGAGACCCAGTACTTC. It translates to CASSLTLLGLAGGETQYF.

This chain uses TRBV4-2 with TRBJ2-5; D remains unclear. With 1 base removed from V and 5 bases from J, the gap between germline ends came to 20 bases. The CDR3 consists of 17 residues. In germline, CDR1 is LGHNA, CDR2 YNFKEQ. The CDR3 DNA is TGTGCCAGCAGCCAAGTATATCGGGTCCGCGAGGCGGAGACCCAGTACTTC. It encodes CASSQVYRVREAETQYF.

The V and J genes are TRBV29-1 and TRBJ1-1, with 8 bases lining up with TRBD1. Germline V gene data show CDR1 as SQVTM and CDR2 as ANQGSEA. There are 15 residues in the CDR3. V shed 4 bases, J shed 0 bases, and the junction held 7 bases outside the gene matches. CDR3 sequence (DNA): TGCAGCGTTGCCTGGACAGGGATCATGAACACTGAAGCTTTCTTT. It is translated as CSVAWTGIMNTEAFF.

The CDR3 DNA sequence: TGTGCCTGGAGTGTACCAGACAGGACGAATCAGCCCCAGCATTTT. Amino acid sequence: CAWSVPDRTNQPQHF. V usage is TRBV30 and J usage is TRBJ1-5, with a weak D call TRBD1 (6 bases). The CDR3 has 15 residues. Germline V gives CDR1 GTSNPN, CDR2 SVGIG (reference sequence). V lost 0 bases and J 4 bases, leaving 13 bases between the germline ends. The full variable domain, with the rest looked up from reference TRBV30 and TRBJ1-5, is SQTIHQWPATLVQPVGSPLSLECTVEGTSNPNLYWYRQAAGRGLQLLFYSVGIGQISSEVPQNLSASRPQDRQFILSSKKLLLSDSGFYLCAWSVPDRTNQPQHFGDGTRLSIL.

This chain uses TRBV6-5 with TRBJ1-1, with 8 nucleotides matching TRBD1. Germline trimming cut 4 bases from V and 5 bases from J; bases unmatched to any gene: 9. The CDR3 has 15 residues. Germline CDR1 and CDR2: MNHEY and SVGAGI. CDR3 in amino acids: CASSFDRGATTEAFF. The CDR3 bases are TGTGCCAGCAGTTTCGACAGGGGCGCGACGACTGAAGCTTTCTTT.

This clone was seen a single time. The rearrangement links TRBV30 to TRBJ1-3; D gene unclear. Germline assignment: CDR1 GTSNPN and CDR2 SVGIG (reference sequence). CDR3 length equals 15 residues. Trimming took 0 bases from V and 1 from J, leaving 10 bases between them. The CDR3 DNA sequence: TGTGCCTGGAGTGTACACACCCAATCTGGAAACACCATATATTTT. Translated: CAWSVHTQSGNTIYF.

V gene TRBV13 combines with J gene TRBJ1-2, with TRBD1 identical over 7 bases. This CDR3 is built from 14 residues. V lost 2 bases to trimming and J lost 4 bases; unmatched junction nucleotides: 4. Looked up from germline, CDR1 is PRHDT and CDR2 is FYEKMQ (reference sequence). Here the CDR3 reads CASSLQGEVYGYTF. In DNA, the CDR3 is TGTGCCAGCAGCTTACAGGGGGAAGTCTATGGCTACACCTTC.

The rearrangement uses TRBV6-1 and TRBJ1-2; TRBD1 agrees at 9 bases. Trimming removed 1 base from V and 7 bases from J; junction bases left unmatched: 7. The CDR3 has 15 amino acids. Germline assignment: CDR1 MNHNS and CDR2 SASEGT. This CDR3 reads CASSEVPGQGFGYTF. The CDR3 nucleotides are TGTGCCAGCAGTGAAGTTCCGGGACAGGGTTTTGGCTACACCTTC.